One T cell receptor beta chain is described in this entry. In the original processing: Using reference gene primer amplification, nucleated cell counts were estimated. Clones were sequenced by immunoSEQ multiplex PCR, and TCRdb holds only the in-frame ones, with some missing. V, J and clone size reflect that table, while D and trimming were determined from the DNA. The data hold 25,000 to 35,000 clones, with around 90% observed a single time. This sample is part of a study of blood T cell repertoires in COVID-19. Study-wide context: COVID-19 samples from acute and convalescent phases originated in the United States, Italy and Spain.

Sequenced sample: peripheral blood. The source of this sequence is a human donor with active COVID-19. The donor label of this sample is uncertain.

CDR3 loop: CASSSESGAPYEQYF. The CDR3 DNA reads TGTGCCAGCAGCTCAGAGAGCGGGGCCCCCTACGAGCAGTACTTC. The V call is TRBV7-2, the J call TRBJ2-7; 7 bases map to TRBD2. There are 15 residues in the CDR3. Germline CDR1 and CDR2: SGHTA and FQGNSA. The junction had 8 bases not matched to a gene; V was cut back by 4 bases and J by 2 bases.